Listed here are 12 T cell receptor beta chains from one sample, sequenced in a study of blood T cell repertoires in COVID-19. Assay: immunoSEQ multiplex PCR; the TCRdb copy retains only in-frame clones and omits some. The table lists roughly 250,000 clones, around 88% of them singletons, with roughly 1.2% in the top ten. Sequencing used PBMCs or T cells enriched from blood (not recorded which). Receptor source: a woman aged 40 to 50 with acute COVID-19.

The gene calls are TRBV3-1 (or the pseudogene TRBV3-2) and TRBJ1-2, with a possible D match to TRBD1 (6 bases). V shed 4 bases and J shed 4 bases, with 16 bases lying between them. CDR3 length: 15 residues. The V gene's germline CDR1 is LGHDT and CDR2 YNNKEL (reference sequence). The CDR3 spells CASSPGGAQGYGYTF. The CDR3 DNA is TGTGCCAGCAGCCCCGGGGGGGCCCAAGGCTATGGCTACACCTTC.

This clone was seen only once. The rearrangement links TRBV7-2 to TRBJ2-2; D might be TRBD1 (5 bases). V was cut by 1 base and J by 4 bases, with 7 bases left in between. In germline, CDR1 is SGHTA, CDR2 FQGNSA. The CDR3 spans 14 residues. The CDR3 nucleotides are TGTGCCAGCAGCTTAGAGGGGTCCACCGGGGAGCTGTTTTTT. It specifies CASSLEGSTGELFF.

This clone was observed many times. The genes are TRBV6-1 and TRBJ1-1; no firm D call. Germline CDR1 MNHNS, CDR2 SASEGT. The CDR3 runs 19 residues. V dropped 0 bases and J dropped 1 base, with 21 bases sitting between them. CDR3 DNA: TGTGCCAGCAGTGAAGCCCCCGGGTCACCGAACGTCCCGAACACTGAAGCTTTCTTT. As protein: CASSEAPGSPNVPNTEAFF.

The chain joins TRBV2 to TRBJ2-5, with 14 positions matching TRBD2. Germline V gene data show CDR1 as SNHLY and CDR2 as FYNNEI. This CDR3 has 14 amino acids. J gave up 5 bases and V 7 bases, and 3 bases lay outside the gene matches. CDR3: CASIGLAGGETQYF. In DNA form, the CDR3 reads TGTGCCAGCATTGGACTAGCGGGAGGCGAGACCCAGTACTTC.

The rearrangement links TRBV7-3 to TRBJ1-6, with 8 nucleotides matching TRBD1. The CDR3 contains 14 residues. The J segment lost 7 bases and the V segment lost 4 bases, leaving 3 bases of the junction unmatched. CDR1 and CDR2 from the germline V gene are SGHTA and FQGTGA. CDR3 region: CASSSDRENSPLHF. The CDR3 DNA reads as TGTGCCAGCAGCTCGGACAGGGAGAATTCACCCCTCCACTTT.

This chain links TRBV10-1 with TRBJ2-1; a weak D match, TRBD1 (6 bases). This CDR3 is 18 amino acids long. The germline CDR1 and CDR2 sequences are WNHNN and SYGVQD (reference sequence). V dropped 2 bases and J dropped 6 bases, with 23 bases sitting between them. The CDR3 reads CASSERKFLGANGNEQFF. The CDR3 nucleotides read TGCGCCAGCAGTGAGAGGAAGTTCTTGGGGGCCAACGGCAATGAGCAGTTCTTC.

This clone occurred a few times. The genes are TRBV29-1 and TRBJ1-2, with D perhaps matching TRBD1 (6 bases). V dropped 8 bases and J dropped 5 bases, with 15 bases sitting between them. The CDR3 is made up of 12 amino acids. In germline, CDR1 is SQVTM, CDR2 ANQGSEA. CDR3 nucleotides: TGCAGCTGTTACGGACAGCTTTATGGCTACACCTTC. Residues: CSCYGQLYGYTF.

V and J are TRBV5-1 and TRBJ2-5; 10 bases agree with TRBD1. The CDR3 runs to 15 residues. Losses at the gene ends were 4 bases for V and 5 bases for J; bases not matched to a gene: 8. Germline CDR1 and CDR2: SGHRS and YFSETQ. The CDR3 loop is CASSDGQGVGETQYF. The CDR3, as DNA: TGCGCCAGCAGCGATGGACAGGGGGTCGGTGAGACCCAGTACTTC.

The chain links TRBV7-9 to TRBJ1-2; TRBD1 agrees at 7 bases. V was pared by 5 bases and J by 8 bases, with 8 bases of the junction left unmatched. Germline CDR1 reads SEHNR; CDR2 reads FQNEAQ (reference sequence). The CDR3 contains 13 residues. The CDR3 here is CASSLPDRRGYTF. In DNA, the CDR3 is TGTGCCAGCAGCCTCCCGGACAGGCGCGGCTACACCTTC.

The gene calls are TRBV10-2 and TRBJ2-1; TRBD2 matches at 7 bases. The CDR3 loop spans 15 amino acids. The germline gives CDR1 WSHSY, CDR2 SAAADI. Trimming at V came to 8 bases and at J to 4 bases, leaving 11 bases not matched to a gene. The CDR3 coding sequence is TGCGCCAGCCGACGGGACTACGAAGGGTACAATGAGCAGTTCTTC. It specifies CASRRDYEGYNEQFF.

The chain recombines TRBV28 with TRBJ2-7, with 8 bases fitting TRBD1. The trim removed 4 bases at V and 6 bases at J, leaving 8 bases unmatched. The CDR3 extends over 14 amino acids. Germline lookup yields CDR1 MDHEN and CDR2 SYDVKM. This CDR3 reads CASSSRTGSGEQYV. As DNA, the CDR3 is TGTGCCAGCAGTTCCAGGACAGGGTCGGGCGAGCAGTACGTC.

The chain combines TRBV2 with TRBJ2-6; D not resolved. V gave up 6 bases and J gave up 2 bases, with 5 bases separating them. The CDR3 is 13 amino acids. CDR1 and CDR2 (germline): SNHLY, FYNNEI. CDR3 nucleotide sequence: TGTGCCAGCAGGTTAGCTGGGGCCAACGTCCTGACTTTC. Its protein product is CASRLAGANVLTF.